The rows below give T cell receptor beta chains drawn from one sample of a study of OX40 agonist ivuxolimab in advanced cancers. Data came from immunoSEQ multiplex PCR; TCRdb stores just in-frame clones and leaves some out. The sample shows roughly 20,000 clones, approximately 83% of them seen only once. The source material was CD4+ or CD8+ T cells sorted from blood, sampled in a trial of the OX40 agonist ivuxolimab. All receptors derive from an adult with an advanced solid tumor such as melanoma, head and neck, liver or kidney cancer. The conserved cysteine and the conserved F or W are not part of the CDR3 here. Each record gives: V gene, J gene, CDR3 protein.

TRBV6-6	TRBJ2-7	ASSYESGATYEQY
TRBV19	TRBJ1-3	ASTASRGSGNTIY
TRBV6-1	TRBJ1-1	ASSAGTSNTEAF
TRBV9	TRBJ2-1	ASSAGTSGSEQF
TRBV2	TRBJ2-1	ASRVNAGGHNNEQF
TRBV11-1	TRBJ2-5	ASRLAHQETQY
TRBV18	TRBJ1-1	ASSMNSRATEAF
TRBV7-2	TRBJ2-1	ASSSLAGGQF
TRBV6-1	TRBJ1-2	ASRGQGYGYT
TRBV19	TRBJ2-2	ASSIAGVPGELF
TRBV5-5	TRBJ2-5	ASSFTGGVSETQY
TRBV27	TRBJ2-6	ASSFLLGANVLT
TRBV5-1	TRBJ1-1	ASSSIQGLNTEAF
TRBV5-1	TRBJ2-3	ASSLGGGSTDTQY
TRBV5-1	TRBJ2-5	ASKTGSVGQETQY
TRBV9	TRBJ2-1	ASSEIAGEYNEQF
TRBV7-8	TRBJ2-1	ASSAAVTSTYNEQF
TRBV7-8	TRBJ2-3	ASSPGTSGRKTDTQY
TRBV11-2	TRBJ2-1	ASSPLYNEQF
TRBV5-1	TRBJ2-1	ASSLEYRDNEQF
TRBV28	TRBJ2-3	ATRGRMGQTDTQY
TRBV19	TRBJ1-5	ASSQGAGRNQPQH
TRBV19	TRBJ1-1	ASSISRGGGNTEAF
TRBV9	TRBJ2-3	ASSGRQGRTDTQY
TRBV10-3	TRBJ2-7	AISSRGQSMDEQY
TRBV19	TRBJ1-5	ASSPSGHTGQPQH
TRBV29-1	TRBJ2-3	SVGTQTSFAQSDTQY
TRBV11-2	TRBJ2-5	ASSLDPPAHPQETQY
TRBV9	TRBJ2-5	ASSATGEGYETQY
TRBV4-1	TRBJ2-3	ASSQVGGRRDTQY
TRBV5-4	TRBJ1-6	ASSPDRVNSPLH
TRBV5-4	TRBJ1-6	ASSRTEDSPLH
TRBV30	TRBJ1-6	AWSAPRGTNSPLH
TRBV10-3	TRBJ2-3	AISTSKGSTDTQY
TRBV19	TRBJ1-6	ASTEMWDTYNSPLH
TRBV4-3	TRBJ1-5	ASSQAFKTNQPQH
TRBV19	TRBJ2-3	ASGLRDSTDTQY
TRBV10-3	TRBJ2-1	ASTSKHEQF
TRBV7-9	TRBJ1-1	ASSKSGEAK
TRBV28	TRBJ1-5	ASSLRWGPSNQPQH
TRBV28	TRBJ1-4	ASTPSSRPGEKLF
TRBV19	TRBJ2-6	ASSIGGSGANVLT
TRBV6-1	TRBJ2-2	ASIFGTQNTGELF
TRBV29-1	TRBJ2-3	SVVGGPAQHTDTQY
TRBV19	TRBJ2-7	AGLGLAGPYEQY
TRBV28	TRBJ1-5	ASSLFGTAGEPQH
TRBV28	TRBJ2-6	ASRGSSGANVLT
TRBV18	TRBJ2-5	ASSPSGGGETQY
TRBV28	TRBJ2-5	ASSIYLTSGRAGETQY
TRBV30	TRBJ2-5	AWSQGLAGETQY
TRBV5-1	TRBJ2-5	ASREQETQY
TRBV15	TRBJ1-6	ATSSGRPSEGDALH
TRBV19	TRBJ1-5	ASSRSDGGSNQPQH
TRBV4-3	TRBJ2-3	ASSRDRFADTQY